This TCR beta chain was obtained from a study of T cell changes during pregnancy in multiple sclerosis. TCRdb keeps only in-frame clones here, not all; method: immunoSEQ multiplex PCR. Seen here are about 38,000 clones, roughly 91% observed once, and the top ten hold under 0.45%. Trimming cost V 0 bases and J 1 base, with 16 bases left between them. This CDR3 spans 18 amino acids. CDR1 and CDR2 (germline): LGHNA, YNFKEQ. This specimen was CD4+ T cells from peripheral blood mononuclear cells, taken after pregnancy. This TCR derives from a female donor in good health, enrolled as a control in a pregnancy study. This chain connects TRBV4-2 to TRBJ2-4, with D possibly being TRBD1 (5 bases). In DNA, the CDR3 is TGTGCCAGCAGCCAAGATGGGGCAGGTCTGGGGGCCAAAAACATTCAGTACTTC. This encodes CASSQDGAGLGAKNIQYF.